These 32 T cell receptor beta chains were sequenced from one sample in a study of shared clonotypes between healthy human individuals. Generated by immunoSEQ multiplex PCR, the TCRdb table keeps only in-frame clones and is missing some. The sample yields about 2.3 million clones, around 90% seen once. The sample taken for sequencing was naive CD4+ T cells from PBMCs. Documented subset: CD45RA+ positively selected. These receptors were obtained from a man aged 18 to 29 in good health. Some clones in this sample may be carry-over from other donors' samples.

This chain uses TRBV25-1 with TRBJ1-3; D call uncertain. The CDR3 runs to 12 residues. Between the trimmed V and J ends, which lost 7 bases and 1 base, there was a span of 5 bases. Per the germline V gene, CDR1 is MGHDK and CDR2 is SYGVNS. The CDR3 is CASISSGNTIYF. CDR3 bases: TGTGCCAGCATTTCTTCTGGAAACACCATATATTTT.

This chain joins TRBV19 and TRBJ1-1; the D gene is possibly TRBD1 (6 bases). Trimming took off 5 bases at V and 4 bases at J, with 17 bases between the two ends. Germline V CDR1 and CDR2: LNHDA, SQIVND (reference sequence). The CDR3 length is 15 residues. The CDR3 spells CASSPIPTGTTEAFF. CDR3 DNA: TGTGCCAGTAGTCCCATCCCTACAGGGACCACTGAAGCTTTCTTT.

The chain combines TRBV15 with TRBJ2-2; TRBD2 matches 8 bases. This CDR3 comprises 17 residues. The trim removed 4 bases at V and 1 base at J, leaving 8 bases unmatched. CDR1 is LNHNV and CDR2 is YYDKDF in the germline V gene (reference sequence). The CDR3, as DNA: TGTGCCACCAGCACCGGGACTAGTTTAAGGAACACCGGGGAGCTGTTTTTT. It encodes CATSTGTSLRNTGELFF.

V gene TRBV6-6 combines with J gene TRBJ1-4; D is perhaps TRBD1 (6 bases). V was trimmed by 6 bases and J by 14 bases, leaving 22 bases between them. Germline V gene lookup returns CDR1 MNHNY and CDR2 SVGAGI (reference sequence). The CDR3 runs to 14 residues. CDR3: CASSRTVQSQNLFF. The DNA of the CDR3 is TGTGCCAGCAGCCGGACAGTACAAAGTCAGAATCTGTTTTTT.

The J gene is TRBJ1-1, the V gene TRBV19; the match to TRBD1 covers 9 bases. Looked up from germline, CDR1 is LNHDA and CDR2 is SQIVND (reference sequence). The CDR3 consists of 14 residues. The junction had 10 bases not matched to a gene; V was cut back by 3 bases and J by 11 bases. As DNA, the CDR3 is TGTGCCAGTAGTATTGGGGGGGACAGGGCTGTCGCTTTCTTT. Translated, it gives CASSIGGDRAVAFF. Drawing the rest from reference TRBV19 and TRBJ1-1, the complete variable domain is DGGITQSPKYLFRKEGQNVTLSCEQNLNHDAMYWYRQDPGQGLRLIYYSQIVNDFQKGDIAEGYSVSREKKESFPLTVTSAQKNPTAFYLCASSIGGDRAVAFFGQGTRLTVV.

The chain combines TRBV6-4 with TRBJ1-1; D call uncertain. Trimming stripped 5 bases from V and 0 bases from J, with 7 bases between. The CDR3 has 13 residues. The germline V gene encodes CDR1 MRHNA and CDR2 SNTAGT. The CDR3 is CASSYRVNTEAFF. As DNA, the CDR3 is TGTGCCAGCAGTTACCGGGTGAACACTGAAGCTTTCTTT.

Comments on this clone: The sample has other DNA sequences that encode this CDR3 too. The chain has TRBV9 and TRBJ2-1, with D unclear. This CDR3 region has 15 residues. V lost 2 bases, J lost 4 bases, and 13 bases lay in between. The germline CDR1 and CDR2 sequences are SGDLS and YYNGEE. CDR3 in amino acids: CASSVSGQSYNEQFF. The CDR3 nucleotides read TGTGCCAGCAGCGTCTCCGGGCAGTCATACAATGAGCAGTTCTTC. The full variable domain, with the rest looked up from reference TRBV9 and TRBJ2-1, is DSGVTQTPKHLITATGQRVTLRCSPRSGDLSVYWYQQSLDQGLQFLIQYYNGEERAKGNILERFSAQQFPDLHSELNLSSLELGDSALYFCASSVSGQSYNEQFFGPGTRLTVL.

The rearrangement uses TRBV5-5 and TRBJ2-5; weak D call: TRBD1 (6 bases). V was shortened by 3 bases and J by 1 base, with 10 bases between the two germline ends. The length of the CDR3 is 14 residues. The germline gives CDR1 SGHKS, CDR2 YYEKEE (reference sequence). CDR3 nucleotide sequence: TGTGCCAGCAGCTACGGACAGCCCCAAGAGACCCAGTACTTC. This codes for CASSYGQPQETQYF.

The CDR3 region has the DNA TGTGCCAGCAGTTGGGACTCCACGACCTACGAGCAGTACTTC. Translation gives CASSWDSTTYEQYF. This chain joins TRBV27 and TRBJ2-7; weak D call: TRBD2 (6 bases). CDR1 and CDR2 from the germline V gene are MNHEY and SMNVEV (reference sequence). The CDR3 sequence is 14 residues long. The V gene lost 4 bases and the J gene lost 2 bases, with 12 bases spanning the gap.

The count of this clone is one. The gene calls are TRBV9 and TRBJ2-7, with a weak D call TRBD2 (6 bases). Germline-derived CDR1 and CDR2 are SGDLS and YYNGEE. The ends were cut back, 3 bases at V and 0 bases at J, with 22 bases in the middle. The CDR3 loop spans 18 amino acids. The CDR3, as DNA: TGTGCCAGCAGCGCCTCCCCCGGGTCCGGCGGGGACTCCTACGAGCAGTACTTC. This translates into CASSASPGSGGDSYEQYF.

The V call is TRBV5-1, the J call TRBJ1-3; TRBD1 is a possible D gene (5 bases). The CDR3 has 16 amino acids. V lost 0 bases and J lost 2, with 12 bases in between. Germline V CDR1 and CDR2: SGHRS, YFSETQ. This CDR3 reads CASSLGQGWAGNTIYF. CDR3 in DNA: TGCGCCAGCAGCTTGGGTCAGGGCTGGGCTGGAAACACCATATATTTT.

J is TRBJ2-7 and V is TRBV9; 8 bases line up with TRBD2. Germline V gene lookup returns CDR1 SGDLS and CDR2 YYNGEE. V was clipped by 6 bases and J by 4 bases; unmatched bases: 9. The CDR3 consists of 14 residues. The CDR3 DNA follows: TGTGCCAGCACCCCGCGGGAGGATCGATACGAGCAGTACTTC. It is translated as CASTPREDRYEQYF.

This rearrangement joins TRBV20-1 to TRBJ2-7; D is unresolved. The V gene lost 3 bases and the J gene lost 5 bases, with 8 bases spanning the gap. Germline loops: CDR1 DFQATT, CDR2 SNEGSKA (reference sequence). CDR3 length equals 11 residues. The CDR3 region has the DNA TGCAGTGCTAGTCGTTGGAACGAGCAGTACTTC. Amino acids: CSASRWNEQYF.

Notes on this clone: Other nucleotide sequences from this sample produce the same CDR3. The chain recombines TRBV5-4 with TRBJ2-7; D remains unclear. Germline V gene sequence: CDR1 SGHNT, CDR2 YYREEE (reference sequence). V lost 0 bases to trimming and J lost 0 bases, with 7 bases between them. The length of the CDR3 is 14 residues. The chain's CDR3 is CASSLGGSSYEQYF. CDR3 bases: TGTGCCAGCAGCTTGGGCGGCAGCTCCTACGAGCAGTACTTC.

This clone has more than one count but fewer than ten. The rearrangement joins TRBV7-6 to TRBJ2-7; no firm D call. Trimming left V 3 bases short and J 2 bases short, with 5 bases between. The germline CDR1 and CDR2 sequences are SGHVS and FNYEAQ. CDR3 length: 12 residues. CDR3 bases: TGTGCCAGCAGCTTTTACACCTACGAGCAGTACTTC. This codes for CASSFYTYEQYF.

The rearrangement joins TRBV7-9 to TRBJ1-4; 7 bases match TRBD1. Trimming removed 6 bases from V and 2 bases from J; junction bases left unmatched: 6. In germline, CDR1 is SEHNR, CDR2 FQNEAQ (reference sequence). The CDR3 runs 15 residues. The CDR3: CASRSTGATNEKLFF. CDR3 DNA sequence: TGTGCCAGCAGAAGTACAGGGGCCACTAATGAAAAACTGTTTTTT.

This chain uses TRBV7-2 with TRBJ2-7; possible D gene TRBD2, 6 bases. The CDR3 has 15 residues. Deletions cut 3 bases from V and 4 bases from J, with 16 bases between. Looked up from germline, CDR1 is SGHTA and CDR2 is FQGNSA. The CDR3 loop reads CASSFRREGGYEQYF. The DNA of the CDR3 is TGTGCCAGCAGCTTTCGCAGGGAAGGAGGGTACGAGCAGTACTTC. Complete variable domain (other parts from reference TRBV7-2 and TRBJ2-7): GAGVSQSPSNKVTEKGKDVELRCDPISGHTALYWYRQSLGQGLEFLIYFQGNSAPDKSGLPSDRFSAERTGGSVSTLTIQRTQQEDSAVYLCASSFRREGGYEQYFGPGTRLTVT.

The chain joins TRBV30 to TRBJ2-1, with D uncertain. Per germline, CDR1 GTSNPN and CDR2 SVGIG (reference sequence). The CDR3 has 11 amino acids. Trimming removed 8 bases at V and 4 bases at J, with 9 bases between. Written as DNA, the CDR3 is TGTGCCCGTAGATCATACAATGAGCAGTTCTTC. It is translated as CARRSYNEQFF.

The rearrangement uses TRBV7-2 and TRBJ2-7, with D hard to call. CDR3 length: 13 amino acids. Germline CDR1 reads SGHTA; CDR2 reads FQGNSA. The V gene lost 5 bases and the J gene lost 6 bases, with 14 bases spanning the gap. CDR3 amino acids: CASSVSPPTEQYF. Written as DNA, the CDR3 is TGTGCCAGCAGCGTAAGCCCTCCGACCGAGCAGTACTTC. The variable domain in full, completed from reference TRBV7-2 and TRBJ2-7, reads GAGVSQSPSNKVTEKGKDVELRCDPISGHTALYWYRQSLGQGLEFLIYFQGNSAPDKSGLPSDRFSAERTGGSVSTLTIQRTQQEDSAVYLCASSVSPPTEQYFGPGTRLTVT.

Only one count was recorded for this clone. The chain uses TRBV5-4 and TRBJ2-2; D gene ambiguous. CDR1 is SGHNT and CDR2 is YYREEE in the germline V gene (reference sequence). The V and J ends lost 5 bases and 2 bases respectively, with 10 bases between them. This CDR3 has 14 residues. Here the CDR3 DNA reads TGTGCCAGCAGAGTTTGGGAAAACACCGGGGAGCTGTTTTTT. Translating gives CASRVWENTGELFF.

The V and J genes are TRBV28 and TRBJ2-7, with TRBD1 matching 12 bases. Trimming at V came to 3 bases and at J to 3 bases, leaving 6 bases not matched to a gene. This CDR3 contains 16 residues. Per the germline V gene, CDR1 is MDHEN and CDR2 is SYDVKM. The CDR3: CASSLIGTGGFYEQYF. CDR3 sequence (DNA): TGTGCCAGCAGTTTGATTGGGACAGGGGGCTTCTACGAGCAGTACTTC.

This clone was observed a handful of times. The chain joins TRBV2 to TRBJ1-5; the D is unclear. The CDR3 has 12 amino acids. The germline CDR1 and CDR2 sequences are SNHLY and FYNNEI. V lost 4 bases and J 7 bases, leaving 8 bases between the germline ends. CDR3 coding DNA: TGTGCCAGCAGTGCGTCACAGCAGCCCCAGCATTTT. This sequence encodes CASSASQQPQHF.

The chain employs TRBV5-1 and TRBJ2-2; D is possibly TRBD1 or TRBD2 (6 bases each). The CDR3 is 16 amino acids. The ends were cut back, 4 bases at V and 5 bases at J, with 18 bases in the middle. Looked up from germline, CDR1 is SGHRS and CDR2 is YFSETQ. In DNA, the CDR3 is TGCGCCAGCAGCCATGGGGGGCAGACCTGGACCGGGGAGCTGTTTTTT. Its protein is CASSHGGQTWTGELFF.

In the case of this clone: The junction does not match germline at one end; this may be a read error. Other DNA sequences within the sample encode an identical CDR3. V usage is TRBV5-4 and J usage is TRBJ2-7; 9 bases fit TRBD1. The CDR3 contains 13 residues. CDR1 and CDR2 (germline): SGHNT, YYREEE (reference sequence). CDR3 protein: CASSPPDRGEQYF. The CDR3 coding sequence is TGCGCCAGCAGCCCACCGGACAGGGGCGAGCAGTACTTC.

The chain uses TRBV5-1 and TRBJ2-1; TRBD2 agrees at 11 bases. CDR1 is SGHRS and CDR2 is YFSETQ in the germline V gene. The CDR3 totals 14 residues. The V gene end was trimmed by 5 bases and the J gene end by 8 bases; junction bases not matched to a gene: 6. The chain's CDR3 is CASRVAGGPYEQFF. DNA for the CDR3: TGCGCCAGCAGGGTAGCGGGAGGGCCGTATGAGCAGTTCTTC.

A single count supports this clone. This sample includes further DNA sequences coding for the same CDR3. This chain joins TRBV7-3 and TRBJ2-5; D remains unclear. This CDR3 region has 13 residues. Germline assignment: CDR1 SGHTA and CDR2 FQGTGA. The V end was cut by 3 bases, the J end by 2 bases, with 7 bases between. The CDR3 is CASSFGSQETQYF. The CDR3, as DNA: TGTGCCAGCAGCTTCGGCTCACAAGAGACCCAGTACTTC.

The V and J genes are TRBV29-1 and TRBJ2-5, with 12 nucleotides matching TRBD2. The CDR3 runs 13 residues. V shed 8 bases, J shed 5 bases, and the junction held 6 bases outside the gene matches. The germline CDR1 and CDR2 sequences are SQVTM and ANQGSEA. The CDR3 coding sequence is TGCAGCCTAGGACTAGCGGGAAGGGAGACCCAGTACTTC. It codes for CSLGLAGRETQYF.

V and J are TRBV19 and TRBJ2-7; TRBD2 might be the D (6 bases). This CDR3 comprises 15 residues. Between the trimmed V and J ends, which lost 3 bases and 5 bases, there was a span of 17 bases. Per the germline V gene, CDR1 is LNHDA and CDR2 is SQIVND (reference sequence). The CDR3 DNA follows: TGTGCCAGTAGTATCCAGAGGGGAGGTAAGGACGAGCAGTACTTC. Translating gives CASSIQRGGKDEQYF.

The J gene is TRBJ2-7, the V gene TRBV5-1; 9 bases agree with TRBD1. V lost 10 bases and J lost 0; bases outside the gene matches: 5. Germline V lookup: CDR1 SGHRS, CDR2 YFSETQ. CDR3 length: 13 amino acids. The CDR3 DNA is TGCGCCTCAGGGACAGGGTCCTCCTACGAGCAGTACTTC. It is translated as CASGTGSSYEQYF.

The table lists this clone with a count of one. The chain is built from TRBV28 and TRBJ2-7; TRBD2 aligns across 9 bases. V trimming: 0 bases; J trimming: 2 bases; junction bases outside the gene matches: 11. Germline V CDR1 and CDR2: MDHEN, SYDVKM. This CDR3 comprises 18 residues. The CDR3 DNA is TGTGCCAGCAGTTTATGGGCGGGGGGGACTAGTAAGGCCTACGAGCAGTACTTC. Its translation: CASSLWAGGTSKAYEQYF.

This clone was observed once. The sample carries other DNA sequences with the same CDR3. The V call is TRBV5-1, the J call TRBJ2-7; no reliable D call. Germline CDR1 SGHRS, CDR2 YFSETQ. The CDR3 has 14 amino acids. Trimming left V 0 bases short and J 2 bases short, with 9 bases between. The DNA for the CDR3 is TGCGCCAGCAGCTTGGACGGTACCACCTACGAGCAGTACTTC. Translation: CASSLDGTTYEQYF.

The rearrangement joins TRBV6-6 to TRBJ2-5, with a tentative D call TRBD2 (6 bases). V lost 2 bases and J lost 5, with 6 bases in between. Germline V CDR1 and CDR2: MNHNY, SVGAGI (reference sequence). The CDR3 totals 12 residues. The CDR3 DNA sequence: TGTGCCAGCAGTTACGCGGGGGAGACCCAGTACTTC. This gives the protein CASSYAGETQYF.